Sequencing of this T cell receptor beta chain was carried out in a study of blood T cell repertoires in COVID-19. Study details: Sites across the United States, Italy and Spain contributed samples from acute and convalescent COVID-19.

Trimming cost V 6 bases and J 0 bases, with 11 bases left between them. The CDR3 has 14 amino acids. Per germline, CDR1 MDHEN and CDR2 SYDVKM. In the authors' workflow: Amplification of reference gene primers was used by the study to estimate nucleated cell counts. Assay: immunoSEQ multiplex PCR; the TCRdb copy retains only in-frame clones and omits some. V, J and clone size derive from that table, while D and trimming were established from the DNA sequence. The table has some 29,000 clones, less than 95% seen once; the top ten hold 0.9% to 1.1%. Sequenced input: peripheral blood. This chain connects TRBV28 to TRBJ1-2; possible D gene TRBD1, 5 bases. The origin of this receptor is a man in his 70s with active or convalescent COVID-19. The CDR3 sequence: CASSQPGANYGYTF. CDR3 DNA sequence: TGTGCCAGCAGCCAGCCGGGGGCTAACTATGGCTACACCTTC.